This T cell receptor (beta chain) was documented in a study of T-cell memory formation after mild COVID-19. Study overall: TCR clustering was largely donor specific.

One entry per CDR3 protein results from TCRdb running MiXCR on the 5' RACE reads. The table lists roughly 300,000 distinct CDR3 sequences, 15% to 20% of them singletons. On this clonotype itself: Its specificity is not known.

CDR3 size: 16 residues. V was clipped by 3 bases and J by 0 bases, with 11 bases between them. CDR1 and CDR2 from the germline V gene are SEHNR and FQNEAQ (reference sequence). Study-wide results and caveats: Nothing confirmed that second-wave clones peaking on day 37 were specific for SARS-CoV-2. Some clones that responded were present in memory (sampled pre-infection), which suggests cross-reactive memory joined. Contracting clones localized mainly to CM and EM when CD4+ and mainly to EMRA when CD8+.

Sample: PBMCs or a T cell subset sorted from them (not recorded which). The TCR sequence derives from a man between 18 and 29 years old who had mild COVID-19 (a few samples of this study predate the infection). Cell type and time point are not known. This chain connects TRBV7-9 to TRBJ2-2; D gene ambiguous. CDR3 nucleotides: TGTGCCAGCAGCTTGGGGTCCGTCGCGAACACCGGGGAGCTGTTTTTT. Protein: CASSLGSVANTGELFF.